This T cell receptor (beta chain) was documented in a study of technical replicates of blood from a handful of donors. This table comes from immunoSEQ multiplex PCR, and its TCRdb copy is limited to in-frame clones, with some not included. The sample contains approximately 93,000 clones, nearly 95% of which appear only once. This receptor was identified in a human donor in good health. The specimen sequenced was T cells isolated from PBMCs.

The CDR3 spells CASSDEGGAYRSPLHF. The CDR3 DNA is TGTGCCAGCAGTGACGAAGGGGGCGCGTATCGTTCACCCCTCCACTTT. V gene TRBV6-4 combines with J gene TRBJ1-6; 7 positions match TRBD1. CDR1 and CDR2 (germline): MRHNA, SNTAGT. The CDR3 totals 16 residues. V lost 2 bases, J lost 9 bases, and 10 bases stayed unmatched.